This paragraph reports one TCR beta chain. What it binds is unknown. The CDR3 is 13 amino acids. The germline V and J ends were trimmed by 2 bases and 6 bases, with 10 bases remaining between them. The germline gives CDR1 SEHNR, CDR2 FQNEAQ (reference sequence). 5'RACE primed at constant segments yielded TCR alpha and TCR beta cDNA libraries bearing sample barcodes and UMIs. TCRdb fed the 5' RACE reads into MiXCR, producing one record per CDR3 protein. The data contain 400,000 to 550,000 distinct CDR3 sequences, roughly 25% of them singletons. This entry is derived from a study of T-cell memory formation after mild COVID-19. About the research overall: Largely, TCR clusters stayed within a single donor. Study-wide findings and caveats: Pre-infection memory already had some responding clones, implying cross-reactive memory joined.

Sequencing used PBMCs or a T cell subset sorted from them (not recorded which). The genes are TRBV7-9 and TRBJ2-5, with a tentative D call TRBD1 (5 bases). This clonotype was obtained from an adult woman who had mild COVID-19 (a few samples of this study predate the infection). Cell type and time point are not known. The CDR3 sequence: CASSLLQAKTQYF. The CDR3 DNA reads TGTGCCAGCAGCTTACTACAGGCTAAGACCCAGTACTTC.